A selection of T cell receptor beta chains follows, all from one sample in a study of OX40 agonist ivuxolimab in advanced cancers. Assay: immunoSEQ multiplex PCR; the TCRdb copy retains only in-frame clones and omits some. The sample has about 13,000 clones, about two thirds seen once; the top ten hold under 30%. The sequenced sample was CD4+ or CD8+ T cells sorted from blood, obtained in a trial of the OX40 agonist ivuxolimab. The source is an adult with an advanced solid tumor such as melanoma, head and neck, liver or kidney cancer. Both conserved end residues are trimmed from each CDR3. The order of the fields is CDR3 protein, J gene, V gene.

cdr3_aa: ASSWGQAAYEQY
j_call: TRBJ2-7
v_call: TRBV5-4

cdr3_aa: AWSTDRAF
j_call: TRBJ1-1
v_call: TRBV30

cdr3_aa: ASSEFQFMNSPLH
j_call: TRBJ1-6
v_call: TRBV6-1

cdr3_aa: ASSYRQGQDEQF
j_call: TRBJ2-1
v_call: TRBV13

cdr3_aa: ASSFEDFGGGVNLF
j_call: TRBJ1-4
v_call: TRBV28

cdr3_aa: ASSELGSNQPQH
j_call: TRBJ1-5
v_call: TRBV6-1

cdr3_aa: ASSFAPTTISYEQY
j_call: TRBJ2-7
v_call: TRBV27

cdr3_aa: ASSGAQGLANYGYT
j_call: TRBJ1-2
v_call: TRBV2

cdr3_aa: ASSQGVNRENTEAF
j_call: TRBJ1-1
v_call: TRBV4-1

cdr3_aa: ASSSSGTGVEKLF
j_call: TRBJ1-4
v_call: TRBV7-9